This TCR beta chain was sequenced during a study of T cell responses to AZD1222 COVID-19 vaccine. CDR1 and CDR2 (germline): MDHEN, SYDVKM. The length of the CDR3 is 15 residues. Trimming pared 5 bases from V and 5 bases from J, leaving 18 bases between. Here immunoSEQ multiplex PCR was the method, and the copy in TCRdb shows in-frame clones only, minus some. There are roughly 100,000 clones in the sample; approximately 90% occur only once, and 13% lies in the top ten. The source is an adult in good health. Here the sequenced sample was peripheral blood, taken on day 0 of AZD1222 vaccination. The chain uses TRBV28 and TRBJ2-5; D is perhaps TRBD1 or TRBD2 (6 bases each). For the CDR3, the DNA is TGTGCCAGCAGTGCCCTACAGGGAGGCGTGGAGACCCAGTACTTC. Amino acid sequence: CASSALQGGVETQYF.